This is a list of T cell receptor beta chains from one sample in a study of blood T cell repertoires in COVID-19. Here immunoSEQ multiplex PCR was the method, and the copy in TCRdb shows in-frame clones only, minus some. The table shows over 200,000 clones, with over 70% occurring only once. What was sequenced was peripheral blood. Source of these receptors: an elderly man with acute or convalescent COVID-19. Each CDR3 is given with its conserved first and last residue. The order of the fields is J gene, D gene, clone size, V gene, CDR3 protein, CDR3 DNA. A D gene is named only where the DNA matches it firmly. Clone size is stated in some rows and not others, as once, few, many or a class when expanded.

j_gene: TRBJ2-7
d_gene: TRBD1
abundance: -
v_gene: TRBV5-4
CDR3aa: CASSIGQGSSYEQYF
CDR3nt: TGTGCCAGCAGCATCGGACAGGGTTCGTCCTACGAGCAGTACTTC

j_gene: TRBJ2-7
d_gene: -
abundance: -
v_gene: TRBV19
CDR3aa: CASSLAPTYEQYF
CDR3nt: TGTGCCAGTAGCTTAGCGCCGACCTACGAGCAGTACTTC

j_gene: TRBJ2-1
d_gene: TRBD1
abundance: -
v_gene: TRBV18
CDR3aa: CASSPLRGQGVGREQFF
CDR3nt: TGTGCCAGCTCACCACTTCGCGGACAGGGAGTTGGCCGTGAGCAGTTCTTC

j_gene: TRBJ2-1
d_gene: TRBD2
abundance: few
v_gene: TRBV29-1
CDR3aa: CSARHGTSGGTNEQFF
CDR3nt: TGCAGCGCCCGACACGGGACTAGCGGGGGAACCAATGAGCAGTTCTTC

j_gene: TRBJ2-7
d_gene: -
abundance: -
v_gene: TRBV5-1
CDR3aa: CASSRDTSYEQYF
CDR3nt: TGCGCCAGCAGCCGGGACACCTCCTACGAGCAGTACTTC

j_gene: TRBJ2-7
d_gene: -
abundance: -
v_gene: TRBV30
CDR3aa: CAWSSKGQSTYEQYF
CDR3nt: TGTGCCTGGAGCTCAAAAGGACAGTCCACCTACGAGCAGTACTTC

j_gene: TRBJ1-1
d_gene: TRBD1
abundance: -
v_gene: TRBV18
CDR3aa: CASSSTKDRQNTEAFF
CDR3nt: TGTGCCAGCTCATCAACAAAGGACAGGCAGAACACTGAAGCTTTCTTT

j_gene: TRBJ2-2
d_gene: TRBD1
abundance: -
v_gene: TRBV5-1
CDR3aa: CASSRDRTTGELFF
CDR3nt: TGCGCCAGCAGCCGGGACAGGACCACCGGGGAGCTGTTTTTT

j_gene: TRBJ1-6
d_gene: TRBD1
abundance: few
v_gene: TRBV4-1
CDR3aa: CASSQDGQVNSPLHF
CDR3nt: TGCGCCAGCAGCCAAGATGGACAGGTTAATTCACCCCTCCACTTT

j_gene: TRBJ2-7
d_gene: -
abundance: -
v_gene: TRBV5-1
CDR3aa: CASSLYRTYEQYF
CDR3nt: TGCGCCAGCAGCTTGTACAGAACCTACGAGCAGTACTTC

j_gene: TRBJ2-5
d_gene: -
abundance: -
v_gene: TRBV27
CDR3aa: CASRAGGRQETQYF
CDR3nt: TGTGCCAGCAGGGCAGGGGGGCGGCAAGAGACCCAGTACTTC

j_gene: TRBJ2-1
d_gene: TRBD1
abundance: few
v_gene: TRBV19
CDR3aa: CASSIRFGDSRGQFF
CDR3nt: TGTGCCAGTAGTATTCGTTTCGGGGACAGCCGGGGGCAGTTCTTC

j_gene: TRBJ2-2
d_gene: TRBD1
abundance: -
v_gene: TRBV18
CDR3aa: CASSVFGQGTTGELFF
CDR3nt: TGTGCCAGCTCAGTTTTCGGACAGGGAACCACCGGGGAGCTGTTTTTT

j_gene: TRBJ2-7
d_gene: TRBD1
abundance: -
v_gene: TRBV5-8
CDR3aa: CASSWTGLGEQYF
CDR3nt: TGTGCCAGCAGCTGGACAGGGTTGGGCGAGCAGTACTTC